These 17 T cell receptor beta chains were sequenced from one sample in a study of T-cell memory formation after mild COVID-19. MiXCR, applied by TCRdb to the 5' RACE reads, yields one record per CDR3 protein. The profile covers 84,000 or so distinct CDR3 sequences, with about 14% appearing a single time and around 31% taken by the ten largest. Sequenced: PBMCs or a T cell subset sorted from them (not recorded which). Receptor source: an adult woman who had mild COVID-19 (a few samples of this study predate the infection). Cell type and time point are not known.

Comments on this clonotype: An end of the junction differs from the germline gene, which may be a read error. The V gene is TRBV7-9, the J gene TRBJ2-3, with D possibly being TRBD2 (5 bases). Germline V gene lookup returns CDR1 SEHNR and CDR2 FQNEAQ (reference sequence). The CDR3 totals 14 residues. CDR3 coding DNA: TGTGCCAGCAGCCTAGCAAGGAGCACAGATACGCAGTATTTT. Protein product: CASSLARSTDTQYF.

The chain links TRBV5-1 to TRBJ2-5; possible D gene TRBD2, 6 bases. Per germline, CDR1 SGHRS and CDR2 YFSETQ. V was cut by 2 bases and J by 3 bases, with 11 bases left in between. This CDR3 spans 14 amino acids. The CDR3 here is CASSLWGGEETQYF. CDR3 in DNA: TGCGCCAGCAGCTTATGGGGAGGAGAAGAGACCCAGTACTTC.

The sample holds a few counts of this clonotype. Written as DNA, the CDR3 is TGCAGCGCACCGACAGGCAACGGGGAGCTGTTTTTT. Translating it yields CSAPTGNGELFF. This chain connects TRBV29-1 to TRBJ2-2; tentatively, D is TRBD1 (6 bases). The V gene lost 7 bases and the J gene lost 7 bases, with 13 bases spanning the gap. The germline gives CDR1 SQVTM, CDR2 ANQGSEA. The CDR3 totals 12 residues.

This clonotype was counted at least ten times. The chain joins TRBV7-6 to TRBJ2-3, with 15 bases that match TRBD2. There are 18 residues in the CDR3. Germline V gene sequence: CDR1 SGHVS, CDR2 FNYEAQ. V lost 4 bases, J lost 5 bases, and 10 bases stayed unmatched. CDR3 nucleotides: TGTGCCAGCAGCTCAGGACTAGCGGGGGGGCCGTCGGGAGATACGCAGTATTTT. Its translation is CASSSGLAGGPSGDTQYF.

The chain has TRBV7-8 and TRBJ2-1; 9 bases match TRBD2. The V and J ends lost 7 bases and 3 bases, in that order; junction bases with no gene match: 4. The CDR3 has 14 residues. Germline V gene sequence: CDR1 SGHVS, CDR2 FQNEAQ. CDR3 in DNA: TGTGCCAGCACATTAGCGGGAGACTACAATGAGCAGTTCTTC. Encoded protein: CASTLAGDYNEQFF.

This clonotype was seen a handful of times. The J gene is TRBJ1-3, the V gene TRBV4-2; D unresolved. Trimming left V 0 bases short and J 0 bases short, with 6 bases between. This CDR3 is built from 15 residues. The germline gives CDR1 LGHNA, CDR2 YNFKEQ. The CDR3 is CASSQDRSSGNTIYF. CDR3 sequence (DNA): TGTGCCAGCAGCCAAGACAGGAGCTCTGGAAACACCATATATTTT.

This clonotype was seen a few times. The chain is built from TRBV2 and TRBJ2-1; no clear D. Germline lookup yields CDR1 SNHLY and CDR2 FYNNEI. V lost 7 bases and J 1 base, leaving 11 bases between the germline ends. The CDR3 has 14 amino acids. The CDR3 sequence: CASTYESSYNEQFF. For the CDR3, the DNA is TGTGCCAGCACTTATGAGTCGTCCTACAATGAGCAGTTCTTC.

The V gene is TRBV7-6, the J gene TRBJ1-1; TRBD1 matches 7 bases. Germline V lookup: CDR1 SGHVS, CDR2 FNYEAQ. The ends lost 5 bases at V and 6 bases at J; junction bases unmatched: 27. The CDR3 sequence is 20 residues long. The CDR3 DNA follows: TGTGCCAGCAGCCTAACATTTGACATAAGACAGGGCGGGACGAGCGCTGAAGCTTTCTTT. This translates into CASSLTFDIRQGGTSAEAFF. Variable domain in full (rest from reference TRBV7-6 and TRBJ1-1): GAGVSQSPRYKVTKRGQDVALRCDPISGHVSLYWYRQALGQGPEFLTYFNYEAQQDKSGLPNDRFSAERPEGSISTLTIQRTEQRDSAMYRCASSLTFDIRQGGTSAEAFFGQGTRLTVV.

The chain couples TRBV20-1 to TRBJ1-5, with D tentatively TRBD1 (6 bases). Trimming removed 0 bases at V and 0 bases at J, with 12 bases between. The CDR3 has 16 amino acids. From germline, CDR1 is DFQATT and CDR2 SNEGSKA (reference sequence). CDR3 in amino acids: CSARDISDSSNQPQHF. The CDR3 nucleotides are TGCAGTGCTAGAGATATTTCGGACAGTAGCAATCAGCCCCAGCATTTT.

V is TRBV10-3 and J is TRBJ1-2; tentatively, D is TRBD1 (6 bases). The ends were cut back, 6 bases at V and 5 bases at J, with 22 bases in the middle. The CDR3 extends over 16 amino acids. Per the germline V gene, CDR1 is ENHRY and CDR2 is SYGVKD. The CDR3 loop is CAIRDPLKRTAYGYTF. As DNA, the CDR3 is TGTGCCATCAGGGACCCACTTAAACGGACAGCTTATGGCTACACCTTC.

This clonotype was picked up a small number of times. The chain is built from TRBV19 and TRBJ2-4; the match to TRBD2 covers 10 bases. CDR1 is LNHDA and CDR2 is SQIVND in the germline V gene (reference sequence). Losses at the gene ends were 8 bases for V and 8 bases for J; bases not matched to a gene: 12. The CDR3 length is 15 residues. DNA of the CDR3: TGTGCCAGTGCGGATCTAGCGGGAGAAGGATACATTCAGTACTTC. Its translation is CASADLAGEGYIQYF.

This clonotype was observed a handful of times. The chain carries TRBV29-1 and TRBJ2-1, with D perhaps TRBD1 (6 bases). The length of the CDR3 is 16 residues. CDR1 is SQVTM, CDR2 ANQGSEA, per germline. The V gene lost 0 bases and the J gene lost 5 bases, with 17 bases spanning the gap. The DNA for the CDR3 is TGCAGCGTTGAAGATCTGACAGGACAAGAGGACAATGAGCAGTTCTTC. Translation gives CSVEDLTGQEDNEQFF.

The chain employs TRBV29-1 and TRBJ2-3, with D tentatively TRBD2 (6 bases). Germline V CDR1 and CDR2: SQVTM, ANQGSEA. This CDR3 has 13 residues. Trimming pared 6 bases from V and 3 bases from J, leaving 13 bases between. This chain's CDR3 is CSVFWLATDTQYF. In DNA, the CDR3 is TGCAGCGTGTTTTGGCTAGCGACAGATACGCAGTATTTT.

V gene TRBV6-5 combines with J gene TRBJ2-1, with 14 positions matching TRBD2. The CDR3 loop spans 15 amino acids. The V gene end was trimmed by 5 bases and the J gene end by 10 bases; junction bases not matched to a gene: 7. In germline, CDR1 is MNHEY, CDR2 SVGAGI. The CDR3 here is CASSTPGLAGEEQFF. CDR3 in DNA: TGTGCCAGCAGTACGCCGGGACTAGCGGGAGAGGAGCAGTTCTTC.

This chain links TRBV12-3 or TRBV12-4 with TRBJ2-4, with 8 bases matching TRBD1. CDR3 length equals 14 residues. The V gene end was trimmed by 3 bases and the J gene end by 6 bases; junction bases not matched to a gene: 4. The CDR3 DNA reads TGTGCCAGCAGTTTGACAGGGGAGGCAAACATTCAGTACTTC. Amino acids: CASSLTGEANIQYF.

This clonotype has more than one count but fewer than ten. The CDR3 nucleotides are TGTGCCAGCAGTTTAGTCGGGATGGGTAGTGTGACCCAGTACTTC. Its protein is CASSLVGMGSVTQYF. V gene TRBV27 combines with J gene TRBJ2-5; TRBD2 is a possible D gene (5 bases). V lost 2 bases to trimming and J lost 7 bases, with 17 bases between them. The V gene's germline CDR1 is MNHEY and CDR2 SMNVEV (reference sequence). The CDR3 totals 15 residues.

This chain connects TRBV7-6 to TRBJ2-1, with 7 bases lining up with TRBD1. CDR1 is SGHVS and CDR2 is FNYEAQ in the germline V gene. The CDR3 extends over 16 amino acids. V was clipped by 3 bases and J by 0 bases; unmatched bases: 5. The CDR3 loop is CASSFETGSSYNEQFF. DNA of the CDR3: TGTGCCAGCAGCTTCGAGACAGGGAGCTCCTACAATGAGCAGTTCTTC.